This TCR beta chain was sequenced in a study of Graves' ophthalmopathy and Graves' hyperthyroidism. Investigators amplified TCR beta CDR3 regions from RNA transcripts. The workflow started with a first-round RT-PCR run with HTBI primers and then moved on to a second-round multiplex PCR. TCRdb analysed the multiplex PCR reads with MiXCR anew, one entry per CDR3 protein. The repertoire includes 300,000 or so distinct CDR3 sequences, roughly a sixth of them detected once, and around an eighth sits in the top ten. Ten or more counts support this clonotype. The V gene's germline CDR1 is SGHAT and CDR2 FQNNGV. Trimming cost V 8 bases and J 3 bases, with 10 bases left between them. The CDR3 totals 12 residues.

The TCR comes from an adult man with Graves' ophthalmopathy. Sequenced input: peripheral blood. The chain uses TRBV11-2 and TRBJ2-5, with D maybe TRBD2 (6 bases). CDR3 loop: CASGGQEETQYF. CDR3 DNA: TGTGCCAGCGGAGGGCAGGAAGAGACCCAGTACTTC.